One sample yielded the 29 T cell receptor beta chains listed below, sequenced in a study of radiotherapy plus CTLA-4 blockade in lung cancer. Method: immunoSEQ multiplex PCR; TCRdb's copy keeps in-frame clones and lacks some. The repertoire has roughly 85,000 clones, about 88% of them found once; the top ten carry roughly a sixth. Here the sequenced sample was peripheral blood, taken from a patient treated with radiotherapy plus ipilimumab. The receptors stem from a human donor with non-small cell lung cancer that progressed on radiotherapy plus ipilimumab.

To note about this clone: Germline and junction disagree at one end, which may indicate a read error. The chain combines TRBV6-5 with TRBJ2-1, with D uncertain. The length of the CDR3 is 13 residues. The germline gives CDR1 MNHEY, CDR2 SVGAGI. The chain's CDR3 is CASSRPSYSEQFF. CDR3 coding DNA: TGTGCCAGCAGTCGACCCTCTTACAGTGAGCAGTTCTTC.

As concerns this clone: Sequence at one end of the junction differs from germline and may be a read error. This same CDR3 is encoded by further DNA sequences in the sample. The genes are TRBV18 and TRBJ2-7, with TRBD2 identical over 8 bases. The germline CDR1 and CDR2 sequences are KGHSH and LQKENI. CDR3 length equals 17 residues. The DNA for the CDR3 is TGTGCCAGCTCACCGAATCGGGCGGGAGGCGTTTCCTATGAGCAGTACTTC. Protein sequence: CASSPNRAGGVSYEQYF. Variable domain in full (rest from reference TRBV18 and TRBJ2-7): NAGVMQNPRHLVRRRGQEARLRCSPMKGHSHVYWYRQLPEEGLKFMVYLQKENIIDESGMPKERFSAEFPKEGPSILRIQQVVRGDSAAYFCASSPNRAGGVSYEQYFGPGTRLTVT.

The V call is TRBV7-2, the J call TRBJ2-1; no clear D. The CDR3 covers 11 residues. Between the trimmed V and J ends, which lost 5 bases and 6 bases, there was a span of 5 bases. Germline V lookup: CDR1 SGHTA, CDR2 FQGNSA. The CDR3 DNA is TGTGCCAGCAGCCCCGTCAATGAGCAGTTCTTC. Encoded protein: CASSPVNEQFF.

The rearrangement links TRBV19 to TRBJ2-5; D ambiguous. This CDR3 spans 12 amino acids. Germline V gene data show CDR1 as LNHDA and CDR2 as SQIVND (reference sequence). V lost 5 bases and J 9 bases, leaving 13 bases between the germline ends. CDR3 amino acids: CASSLPDSAQYF. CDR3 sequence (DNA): TGTGCCAGTAGTCTCCCCGACTCGGCCCAGTACTTC.

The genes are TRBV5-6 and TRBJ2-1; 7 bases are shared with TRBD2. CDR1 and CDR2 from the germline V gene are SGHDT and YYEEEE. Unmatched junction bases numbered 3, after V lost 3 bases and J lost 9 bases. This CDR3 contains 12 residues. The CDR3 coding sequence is TGTGCCAGCAGCTCGGGGGAGGGTGAGCAGTTCTTC. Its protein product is CASSSGEGEQFF.

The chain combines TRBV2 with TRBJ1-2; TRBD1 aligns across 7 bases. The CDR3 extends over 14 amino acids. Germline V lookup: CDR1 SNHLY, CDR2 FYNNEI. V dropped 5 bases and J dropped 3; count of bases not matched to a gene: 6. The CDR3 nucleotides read TGTGCCAGCAGTAAGGGACAGCTTGACTATGGCTACACCTTC. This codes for CASSKGQLDYGYTF.

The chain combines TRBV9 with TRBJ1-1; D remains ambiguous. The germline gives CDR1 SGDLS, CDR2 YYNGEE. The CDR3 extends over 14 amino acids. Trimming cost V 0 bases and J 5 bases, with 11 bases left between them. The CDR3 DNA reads TGTGCCAGCAGCGTAGCCGTAAGGGATACTGAAGCTTTCTTT. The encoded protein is CASSVAVRDTEAFF.

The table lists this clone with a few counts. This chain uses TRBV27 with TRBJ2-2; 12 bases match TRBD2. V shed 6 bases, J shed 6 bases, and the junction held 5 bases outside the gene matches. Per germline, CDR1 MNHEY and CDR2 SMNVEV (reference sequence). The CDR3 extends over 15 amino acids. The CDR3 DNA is TGTGCCAGCAGCACTAGCGGGAGGAGGGCCGGGGAGCTGTTTTTT. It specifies CASSTSGRRAGELFF.

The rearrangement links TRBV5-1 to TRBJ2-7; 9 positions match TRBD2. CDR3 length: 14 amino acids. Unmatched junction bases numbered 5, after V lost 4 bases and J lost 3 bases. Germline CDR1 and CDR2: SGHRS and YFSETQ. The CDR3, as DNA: TGCGCCAGCAGCGGGGGACTAGCCAGCTACGAGCAGTACTTC. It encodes CASSGGLASYEQYF. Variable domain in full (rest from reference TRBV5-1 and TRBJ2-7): KAGVTQTPRYLIKTRGQQVTLSCSPISGHRSVSWYQQTPGQGLQFLFEYFSETQRNKGNFPGRFSGRQFSNSRSEMNVSTLELGDSALYLCASSGGLASYEQYFGPGTRLTVT.

Here the CDR3 reads CASSRESRTEAFF. CDR3 sequence (DNA): TGTGCCAGCAGCAGGGAATCGCGCACTGAAGCTTTCTTT. The chain has TRBV4-2 and TRBJ1-1; D gene uncertain. The germline gives CDR1 LGHNA, CDR2 YNFKEQ. The CDR3 is 13 residues long. V lost 5 bases and J lost 4, with 11 bases in between.

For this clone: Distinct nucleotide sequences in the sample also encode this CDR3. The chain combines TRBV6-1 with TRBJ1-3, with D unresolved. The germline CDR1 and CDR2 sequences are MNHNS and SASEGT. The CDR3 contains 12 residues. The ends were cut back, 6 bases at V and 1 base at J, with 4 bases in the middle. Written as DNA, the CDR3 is TGTGCCAGCAGGGGGTCTGGAAACACCATATATTTT. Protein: CASRGSGNTIYF.

CDR3 protein: CASSGRGADNEKLFF. The CDR3 coding sequence is TGTGCCAGCAGCGGAAGGGGCGCTGATAATGAAAAACTGTTTTTT. V usage is TRBV9 and J usage is TRBJ1-4, with D perhaps TRBD1 (5 bases). Between the trimmed V and J ends, which lost 3 bases and 4 bases, there was a span of 13 bases. Germline V CDR1 and CDR2: SGDLS, YYNGEE. This CDR3 comprises 15 residues.

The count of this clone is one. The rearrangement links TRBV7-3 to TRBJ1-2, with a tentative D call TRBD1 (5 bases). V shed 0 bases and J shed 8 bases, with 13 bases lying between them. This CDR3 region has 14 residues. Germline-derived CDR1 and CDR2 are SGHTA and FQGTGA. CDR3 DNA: TGTGCCAGCAGCTTAACGACGGGGGTAGGCGGCTACACCTTC. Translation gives CASSLTTGVGGYTF.

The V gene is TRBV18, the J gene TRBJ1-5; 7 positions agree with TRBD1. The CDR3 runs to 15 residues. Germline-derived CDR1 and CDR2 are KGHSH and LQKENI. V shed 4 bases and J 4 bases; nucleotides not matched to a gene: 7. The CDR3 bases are TGTGCCAGCTCACGAAACAGGGGACGGAATCAGCCCCAGCATTTT. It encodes CASSRNRGRNQPQHF.

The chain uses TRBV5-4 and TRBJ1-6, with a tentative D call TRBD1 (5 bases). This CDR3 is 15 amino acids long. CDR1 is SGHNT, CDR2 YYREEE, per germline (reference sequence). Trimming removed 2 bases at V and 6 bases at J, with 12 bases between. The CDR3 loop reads CASSLDQGGNSPLHF. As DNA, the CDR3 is TGTGCCAGCAGCTTAGATCAGGGCGGTAATTCACCCCTCCACTTT.

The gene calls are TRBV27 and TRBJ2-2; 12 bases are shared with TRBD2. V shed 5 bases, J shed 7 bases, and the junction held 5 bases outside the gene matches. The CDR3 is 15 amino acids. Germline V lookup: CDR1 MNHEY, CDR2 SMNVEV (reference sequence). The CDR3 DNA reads TGTGCCAGCAGTCTAGCGGGGGGGCTCGGCGGGGAGCTGTTTTTT. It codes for CASSLAGGLGGELFF.

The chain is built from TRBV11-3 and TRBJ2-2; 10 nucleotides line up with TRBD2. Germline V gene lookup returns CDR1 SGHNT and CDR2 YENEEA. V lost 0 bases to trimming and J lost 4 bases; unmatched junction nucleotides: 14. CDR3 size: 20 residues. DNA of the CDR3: TGTGCCAGCAGCTTAGATCTGCCCCTAGCGGGAGCTGGTGGCACCGGGGAGCTGTTTTTT. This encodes CASSLDLPLAGAGGTGELFF.

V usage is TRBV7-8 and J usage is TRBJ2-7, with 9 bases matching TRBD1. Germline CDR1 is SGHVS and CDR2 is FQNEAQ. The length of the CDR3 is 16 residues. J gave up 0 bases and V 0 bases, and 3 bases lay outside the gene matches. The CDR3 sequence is CASSLANRGLSYEQYF. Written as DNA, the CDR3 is TGTGCCAGCAGCTTAGCGAACAGGGGGCTCTCCTACGAGCAGTACTTC.

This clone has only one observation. DNA for the CDR3: TGTGCCAGCAGCTTTTGGGCAGCACTAACCCCGGGCGAGCAGTACTTC. Translation: CASSFWAALTPGEQYF. J is TRBJ2-5 and V is TRBV7-2; D not certain. The assigned J gene may be wrong: the sequence end matches TRBJ2-7 better. CDR1 and CDR2 from the germline V gene are SGHTA and FQGNSA. The CDR3 spans 16 residues.

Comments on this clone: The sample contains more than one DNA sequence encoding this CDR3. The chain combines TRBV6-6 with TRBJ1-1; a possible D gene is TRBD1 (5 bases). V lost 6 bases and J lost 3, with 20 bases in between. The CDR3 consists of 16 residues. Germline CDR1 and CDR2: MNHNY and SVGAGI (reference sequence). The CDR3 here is CASSKGTGRMDTEAFF. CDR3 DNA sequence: TGTGCCAGCAGCAAAGGGACGGGGAGGATGGACACTGAAGCTTTCTTT.

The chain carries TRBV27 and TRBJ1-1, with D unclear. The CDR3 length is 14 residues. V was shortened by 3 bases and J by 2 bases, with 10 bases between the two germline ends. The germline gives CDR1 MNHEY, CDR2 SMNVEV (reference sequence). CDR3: CASSLGHPNTEAFF. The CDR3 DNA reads TGTGCCAGCAGTTTGGGTCACCCAAACACTGAAGCTTTCTTT.

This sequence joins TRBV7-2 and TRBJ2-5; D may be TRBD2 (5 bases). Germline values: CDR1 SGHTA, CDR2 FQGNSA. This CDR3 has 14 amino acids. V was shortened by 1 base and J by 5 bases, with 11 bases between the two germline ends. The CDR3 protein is CASSLGSGGETQYF. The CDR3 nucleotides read TGTGCCAGCAGCTTAGGTTCGGGCGGGGAGACCCAGTACTTC.

CDR3 loop: CASRETGDSPEKLFF. CDR3 sequence (DNA): TGTGCCAGCAGGGAAACAGGGGACTCGCCTGAAAAACTGTTTTTT. This sequence joins TRBV2 and TRBJ1-4, with 7 nucleotides matching TRBD1. In germline, CDR1 is SNHLY, CDR2 FYNNEI. With 6 bases clipped from V and 7 bases from J, the junction kept 11 bases outside the gene matches. CDR3 length: 15 amino acids.

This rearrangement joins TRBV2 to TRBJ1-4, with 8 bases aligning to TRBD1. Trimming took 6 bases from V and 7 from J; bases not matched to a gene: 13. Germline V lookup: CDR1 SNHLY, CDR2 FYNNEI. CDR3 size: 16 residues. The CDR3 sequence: CASSPRDGQGTEKLFF. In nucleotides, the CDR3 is TGTGCCAGCAGCCCCCGGGACGGACAGGGAACTGAAAAACTGTTTTTT.

The CDR3: CASSLGSGTGGYEQFF. CDR3 DNA sequence: TGTGCCAGCAGCTTAGGTTCCGGAACAGGGGGTTATGAGCAGTTCTTC. This chain links TRBV7-2 with TRBJ2-1; 8 positions agree with TRBD1. V trimming: 1 base; J trimming: 8 bases; junction bases outside the gene matches: 10. This CDR3 is built from 16 residues. Germline V gives CDR1 SGHTA, CDR2 FQGNSA.

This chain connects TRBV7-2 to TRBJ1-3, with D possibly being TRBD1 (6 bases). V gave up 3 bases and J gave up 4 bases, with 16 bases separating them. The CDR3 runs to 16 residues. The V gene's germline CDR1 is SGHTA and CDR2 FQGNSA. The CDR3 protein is CASSFVGTGQGNTIYF. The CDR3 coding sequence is TGTGCCAGCAGCTTTGTGGGAACAGGGCAAGGAAACACCATATATTTT.

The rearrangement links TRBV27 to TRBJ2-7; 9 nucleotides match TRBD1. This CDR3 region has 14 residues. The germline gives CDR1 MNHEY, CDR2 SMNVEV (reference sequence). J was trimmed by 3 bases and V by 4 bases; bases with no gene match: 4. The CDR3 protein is CASSSPGQGYEQYF. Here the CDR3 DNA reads TGTGCCAGCAGTTCCCCGGGACAGGGCTACGAGCAGTACTTC.

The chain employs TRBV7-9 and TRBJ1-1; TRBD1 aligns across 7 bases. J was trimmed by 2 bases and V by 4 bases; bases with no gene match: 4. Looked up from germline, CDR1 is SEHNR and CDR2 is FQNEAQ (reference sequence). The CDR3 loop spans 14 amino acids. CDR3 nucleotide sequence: TGTGCCAGCAGCTGGGACAGTACTAACACTGAAGCTTTCTTT. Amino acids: CASSWDSTNTEAFF.

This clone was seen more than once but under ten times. The DNA of the CDR3 is TGCGCCAGCAGAGGGGATCCGGGACAGGGATACTATGGCTACACCTTC. Translating it yields CASRGDPGQGYYGYTF. The chain carries TRBV5-1 and TRBJ1-2; 9 nucleotides align to TRBD1. The CDR3 spans 16 residues. J gave up 3 bases and V 5 bases, and 11 bases lay outside the gene matches. The V gene's germline CDR1 is SGHRS and CDR2 YFSETQ.